This TCR beta chain is drawn from a study of neurological immune-mediated disorders (dated by TCRdb to the late 2010s). Background for the entire study: Among the roughly 35 multiple sclerosis patients, relapsing-remitting MS accounted for approximately 31 and secondary progressive MS accounted for 3. The approximately 110 TCR-beta libraries covered PBMC samples along with longitudinal samples, technical triplicates, and paired sorted CD4+ and CD8+ T-cell subsets. Using UMI-based sequencing, the study compared peripheral blood TCR-beta repertoires from patients with HTLV-I-associated myelopathy (HAM/TSP), patients with multiple sclerosis, and healthy controls. The cohort was made up of 60 to 75 subjects, consisting of around 15 HAM/TSP patients, 35 or so multiple sclerosis patients and 20 healthy controls.

cDNA synthesis used template-switch 5'RACE with a primer carrying a 10-nucleotide random unique molecular identifier tagging each TCR transcript. Every sequencing run covered 15-18 subjects and yielded more than 160 million TCR-beta sequences. The RNeasy kit was used to extract total RNA. Using the KAPA Real-time Library Amplification kit, TCR-beta VDJ regions were amplified with primers for the TCR constant region and the 5'RACE anchor. A first PCR added sample indexes and Illumina adaptors, and a second PCR then raised library yield. After Ampure bead purification, the TCR product of roughly 650 bp was size-selected on a 2% E-gel SizeSelection system. Before pooling, library quality was assessed on a Bioanalyzer, concentration was determined with Qubit, and library quantification was performed with the Kapa Library Quantification kit. Paired-end 2 x 150 bp sequencing of the libraries was performed on an Illumina HiSeq 2500. To increase sequence diversity, about 25-31% phiX was spiked into each library pool. As for how the authors treated the data: Quality-filtered reads were processed with the UMI-based MiGEC pipeline, which removed over 75% of raw TCR sequences during error correction. IMGT germline references were used for aligning VDJ genes, and each clonotype was defined as a unique CDR3 amino acid sequence together with its V-J genes. Clonal expansion, Shannon diversity, and CDR3 relatedness (CalcPairwiseDistances, ClusterSamples) were evaluated with VDJtools, and phylogenetic trees were built with CLCbio workbench. Using coefficient-of-variation modelling across technical triplicates, the study counted a clone as expanded if it had at least 8 unique UMIs. TCRdb handled the public reads itself, with Q25 trimming in fastp and clone calling in MiXCR, and kept productive beta chains. Under each unique CDR3 protein, matching rows form one entry showing the most common genes and DNA. TCRdb's processing, not the authors', yielded these V and J calls. Within this sample are tens of thousands of distinct CDR3 sequences, with around 3.6% of them counted one time only. The ten most abundant clones make up around 3.1% of the sample.

This clonotype was observed at least ten times. Its antigen specificity is not known. No base-level quality is on record; no much larger clone is a single base apart. For the unsorted PBMC libraries, 2 million PBMCs were stored in RNAlater at -80 degrees C until RNA extraction and were used to generate the libraries. The multiple sclerosis patients were enrolled in a US clinical protocol that used magnetic resonance imaging to evaluate disease progression. PBMCs were separated from peripheral blood using Ficoll-Hypaque density gradient centrifugation and then cryopreserved in liquid nitrogen. General study outcomes and caveats: Expanded clones from different subjects shared no identical CDR3 amino acid sequences, which suggests that TCR-beta repertoires were private in all groups. TCR clonal expansion was highest in HAM/TSP patients and lowest in MS patients, with MS patients falling below even healthy controls. Phylogenetic analysis grouped repertoires from 18 of 34 MS patients into a cluster of related CDR3 sequences, suggesting a possible repertoire-level signature. The MS cluster was not associated with any clinical or MRI features, and the authors stated that larger cohorts are needed.

Reading from cysteine to phenylalanine, the CDR3 counts 22 amino acids. The read is trimmed to its CDR3 DNA, 66 bases read in frame from base 1. V is cut back by 0 bases and J by 2 bases, with 20 bases in the junction unmatched. The CDR1 and CDR2 encoded by the germline V gene are SGHRS and YFSETQ. This receptor was taken from a woman between 45 and 65 years old with multiple sclerosis. This chain is built from TRBV5-1 and TRBJ2-3; 11 nucleotides in the junction match TRBD2. The specimen was PBMCs. DNA sequence: TGCGCCAGCAGCTTGGTTACTAGCGGGGGCCTGAGATTGCGCAGTTACACAGATACGCAGTATTTT. Translated, it reads CASSLVTSGGLRLRSYTDTQYF.